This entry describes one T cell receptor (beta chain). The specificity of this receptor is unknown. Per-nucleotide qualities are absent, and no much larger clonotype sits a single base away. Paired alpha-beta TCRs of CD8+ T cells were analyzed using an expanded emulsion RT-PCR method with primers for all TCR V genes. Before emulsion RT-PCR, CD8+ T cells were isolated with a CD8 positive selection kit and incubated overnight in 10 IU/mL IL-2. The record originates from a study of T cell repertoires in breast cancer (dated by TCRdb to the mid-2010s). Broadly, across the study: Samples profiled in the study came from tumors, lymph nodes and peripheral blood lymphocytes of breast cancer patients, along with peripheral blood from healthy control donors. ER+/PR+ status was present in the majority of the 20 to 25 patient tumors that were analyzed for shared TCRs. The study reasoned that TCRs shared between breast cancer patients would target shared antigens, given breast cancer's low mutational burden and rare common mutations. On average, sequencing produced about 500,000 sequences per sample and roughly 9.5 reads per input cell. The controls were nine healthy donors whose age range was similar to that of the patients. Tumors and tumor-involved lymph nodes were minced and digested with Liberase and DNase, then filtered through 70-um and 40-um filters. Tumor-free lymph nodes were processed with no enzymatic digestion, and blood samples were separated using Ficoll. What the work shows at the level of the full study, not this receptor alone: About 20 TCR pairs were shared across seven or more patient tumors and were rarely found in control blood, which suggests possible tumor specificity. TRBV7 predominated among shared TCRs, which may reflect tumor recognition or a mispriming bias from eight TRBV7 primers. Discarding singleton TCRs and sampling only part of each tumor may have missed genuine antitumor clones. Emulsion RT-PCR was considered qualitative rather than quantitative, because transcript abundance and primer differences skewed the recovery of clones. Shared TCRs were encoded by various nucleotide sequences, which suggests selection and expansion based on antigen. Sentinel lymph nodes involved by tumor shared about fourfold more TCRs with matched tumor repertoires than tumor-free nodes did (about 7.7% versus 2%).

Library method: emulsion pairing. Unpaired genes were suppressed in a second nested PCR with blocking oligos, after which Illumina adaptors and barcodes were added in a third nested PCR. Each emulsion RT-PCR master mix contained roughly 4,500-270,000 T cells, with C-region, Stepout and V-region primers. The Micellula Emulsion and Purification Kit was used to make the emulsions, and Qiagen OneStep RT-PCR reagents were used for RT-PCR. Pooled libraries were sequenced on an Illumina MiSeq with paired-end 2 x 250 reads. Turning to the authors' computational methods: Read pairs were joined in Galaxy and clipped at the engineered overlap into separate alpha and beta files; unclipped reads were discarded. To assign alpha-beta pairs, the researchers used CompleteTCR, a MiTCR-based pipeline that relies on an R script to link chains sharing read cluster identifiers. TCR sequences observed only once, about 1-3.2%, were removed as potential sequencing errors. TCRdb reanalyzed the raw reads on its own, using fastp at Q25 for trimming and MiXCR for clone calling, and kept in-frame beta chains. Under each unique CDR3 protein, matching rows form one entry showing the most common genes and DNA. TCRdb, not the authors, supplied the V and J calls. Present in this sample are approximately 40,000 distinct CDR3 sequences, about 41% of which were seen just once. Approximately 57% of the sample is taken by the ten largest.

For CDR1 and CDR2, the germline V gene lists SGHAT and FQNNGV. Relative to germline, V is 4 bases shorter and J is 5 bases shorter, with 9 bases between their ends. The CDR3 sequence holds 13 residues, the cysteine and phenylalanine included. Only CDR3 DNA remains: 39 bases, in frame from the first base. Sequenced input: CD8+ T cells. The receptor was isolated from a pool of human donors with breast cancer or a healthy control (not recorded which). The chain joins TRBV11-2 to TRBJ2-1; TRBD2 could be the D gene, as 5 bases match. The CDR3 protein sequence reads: CASSSDSHNEQFF. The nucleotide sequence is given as TGTGCCAGCAGCTCGGACTCACACAATGAGCAGTTCTTC. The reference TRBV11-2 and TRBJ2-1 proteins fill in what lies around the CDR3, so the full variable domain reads EAGVAQSPRYKIIEKRQSVAFWCNPISGHATLYWYQQILGQGPKLLIQFQNNGVVDDSQLPKDRFSAERLKGVDSTLKIQPAKLEDSAVYLCASSSDSHNEQFFGPGTRLTVL.